These T cell receptor beta chains were read from a single sample in a study of radiotherapy plus CTLA-4 blockade in lung cancer. Method: immunoSEQ multiplex PCR; TCRdb's copy keeps in-frame clones and lacks some. The table shows tens of thousands of clones, with about three quarters occurring only once. The sample here was peripheral blood, taken from a patient treated with radiotherapy plus ipilimumab. These TCRs come from a human donor with non-small cell lung cancer who had stable disease on radiotherapy plus ipilimumab. The CDR3 runs from the conserved cysteine through the conserved F or W. Each record gives: D gene, V gene, clone size, J gene, CDR3 DNA, CDR3 protein. The D gene is left open where the match is weak. Only some rows state a clone size, as once, few, many or a class for expanded clones.

TRBD1,TRBV5-1,.,TRBJ1-4,TGCGCCAGCAGCGTGGGACAGGGGAGTACAACTAATGAAAAACTGTTTTTT,CASSVGQGSTTNEKLFF
.,TRBV11-2,.,TRBJ1-6,TGTGCCAGCAGCTTCCAAACCGGGACGAATTCACCCCTCCACTTT,CASSFQTGTNSPLHF
.,TRBV30,.,TRBJ1-3,TGTGCCTGGAGTTCGCTGGTGGGAAACACCATATATTTT,CAWSSLVGNTIYF
TRBD1,TRBV5-4,.,TRBJ1-1,TGTGCCAGCAGCCCCACAGGGGTCCGTATGAACACTGAAGCTTTCTTT,CASSPTGVRMNTEAFF
.,TRBV19,.,TRBJ1-1,TGTGCCAGCTCCTGGGGGCTTAACACTGAAGCTTTCTTT,CASSWGLNTEAFF
.,TRBV6-6,.,TRBJ2-5,TGTGCCAGCAGTTACACCTCTAGGAATATCCGAGAGACCCAGTACTTC,CASSYTSRNIRETQYF
.,TRBV7-9,few,TRBJ2-2,TGTGCCAGCAGCACCCGGGGTGGGGGCCGTATCGGGGAGCTGTTTTTT,CASSTRGGGRIGELFF
.,TRBV6-5,.,TRBJ1-1,TGTGCCAGCAGTTACGGGCAGGCGAACACTGAAGCTTTCTTT,CASSYGQANTEAFF
.,TRBV15,.,TRBJ2-5,TGTGCCACCAGCAGAGATGCACAGGGAGAGACCCAGTACTTC,CATSRDAQGETQYF
.,TRBV29-1,.,TRBJ2-7,TGCAGCGGGGGGACCGCCTACGAGCAGTACTTC,CSGGTAYEQYF
.,TRBV5-6,few,TRBJ1-4,TGTGCCAGCAGCTTGGTGCCCATAACAGGCGCAACTAATGAAAAACTGTTTTTT,CASSLVPITGATNEKLFF
.,TRBV7-2,.,TRBJ1-5,TGTGCCAGCAGCTTAGTATGGGGTGGAAGCAATCAGCCCCAGCATTTT,CASSLVWGGSNQPQHF
TRBD1,TRBV5-1,.,TRBJ2-1,TGCGCCAGCAGCTTGGTGGGACAGACCTACAATGAGCAGTTCTTC,CASSLVGQTYNEQFF
TRBD1,TRBV5-1,once,TRBJ2-5,TGCGCCAGCAGCCCGGGGACAGGGGGCGAGACCCAGTACTTC,CASSPGTGGETQYF
.,TRBV7-2,.,TRBJ1-5,TGTGCCAGCAGCTTAAGGGCTCCACCCGGGCCCCAGCATTTT,CASSLRAPPGPQHF
.,TRBV10-1,.,TRBJ1-1,TGCGCCAGCAGTGGACAGCTGAACACTGAAGCTTTCTTT,CASSGQLNTEAFF
TRBD2,TRBV7-6,.,TRBJ2-2,TGTGCCAGCAGTCTAGCGGGGGCGGGCGGGGAGCTGTTTTTT,CASSLAGAGGELFF
.,TRBV7-6,.,TRBJ1-1,TGTGCCAGCAGCTTAGGTTGGCCAGGAGCTCTGAACACTGAAGCTTTCTTT,CASSLGWPGALNTEAFF
.,TRBV5-5,.,TRBJ1-2,TGTGCCAGCAGCCCCGGGACCGGTAACTATGGCTACACCTTC,CASSPGTGNYGYTF
TRBD1,TRBV5-5,.,TRBJ1-5,TGTGCCAGCAGCAAGTCAACAGGGGACCAGCCCCAGCATTTT,CASSKSTGDQPQHF
.,TRBV6-1,.,TRBJ1-1,TGTGCCAGCAGTTATCGAATAGAGAACACTGAAGCTTTCTTT,CASSYRIENTEAFF
.,TRBV19,.,TRBJ1-2,TGTGCCAGTAGTATCGTCGGGGTGACGGACTATGGCTACACCTTC,CASSIVGVTDYGYTF
.,TRBV2,.,TRBJ2-3,TGTGCCAGCAGTGCGGGACCACTCGACGCAGATACGCAGTATTTT,CASSAGPLDADTQYF
.,TRBV7-2,.,TRBJ1-1,TGTGCCAGCAGCTTTAAGACAGGACTGAACACTGAAGCTTTCTTT,CASSFKTGLNTEAFF
.,TRBV5-1,.,TRBJ2-1,TGCGCCAGCAGCTTGGAGGCCGTCGGGGAGTGGGGCAACAATGAGCAGTTCTTC,CASSLEAVGEWGNNEQFF
.,TRBV2,.,TRBJ1-5,TGTGCCAGCAGCGAGCACAGGGTCGACAATCAGCCCCAGCATTTT,CASSEHRVDNQPQHF
.,TRBV13,once,TRBJ2-3,TGTGCCAGCAGCTCCCATGGGGGAGCAGATACGCAGTATTTT,CASSSHGGADTQYF
TRBD1,TRBV28,.,TRBJ1-4,TGTGCCAGCAGGGACATGGGACAGCCCGGAGATGAAAAACTGTTTTTT,CASRDMGQPGDEKLFF
TRBD2,TRBV6-5,.,TRBJ2-3,TGTGCCAGCAGTTACATTATGGGGAGGGCAGATACGCAGTATTTT,CASSYIMGRADTQYF
.,TRBV6-5,.,TRBJ2-3,TGTGCCAGCGTTAAAGGAGATACGCAGTATTTT,CASVKGDTQYF
.,TRBV27,once,TRBJ1-2,TGTGCCAGCAGTTTATCGTCAGGGCATGGCTACACCTTC,CASSLSSGHGYTF
.,TRBV9,few,TRBJ1-6,TGTGCCAGCAGCGCCCTATCCGGGACGGATAATTCACCCCTCCACTTT,CASSALSGTDNSPLHF
.,TRBV4-2,medium-sized,TRBJ1-3,TGTGCCAGCAGCCAAGATGCGACTGGAAACACCATATATTTT,CASSQDATGNTIYF
.,TRBV12-5,once,TRBJ2-7,TGTGCTAGTGGTTTGGTCGTTAGGCAGCAGTACTTC,CASGLVVRQQYF
TRBD1,TRBV4-2,.,TRBJ1-2,TGTGCCAGCAGCCAAGACAGGACAGGCCCCTATGGCTACACCTTC,CASSQDRTGPYGYTF
.,TRBV7-2,.,TRBJ1-2,TGTGCCAGCAGCCCCGGGACGTCGTCTGTCTACACCTTC,CASSPGTSSVYTF
TRBD1,TRBV19,.,TRBJ1-2,TGTGCCAGTAGTGCGCACAGGGGGAACTATGGCTACACCTTC,CASSAHRGNYGYTF
.,TRBV5-1,.,TRBJ2-4,TGCGCCAGCAGCTTTCAGGCGGGGGCCGCAGGGGACATTCAGTACTTC,CASSFQAGAAGDIQYF
.,TRBV18,.,TRBJ2-5,TGTGCCAGCTCACCACGAGGGTTTTATCCCCAAGAGACCCAGTACTTC,CASSPRGFYPQETQYF
.,TRBV27,few,TRBJ1-5,TGTGCCAGCAGTTTATCGATGGGGGGCAATCAGCCCCAGCATTTT,CASSLSMGGNQPQHF
.,TRBV5-4,.,TRBJ2-5,TGTGCCAGCAGCACGACAGGCCAAGAGACCCAGTACTTC,CASSTTGQETQYF
.,TRBV4-1,.,TRBJ1-3,TGCGCCAGCAGCCAAGATTACCGCTCTGGAAACACCATATATTTT,CASSQDYRSGNTIYF
TRBD1,TRBV4-1,.,TRBJ1-6,TGTGCCAGCACAAAGGACAGGGGCTATAATTCACCCCTCCACTTT,CASTKDRGYNSPLHF
.,TRBV7-2,.,TRBJ2-3,TGTGCCAGCAGCTTCCGCTTTAGACACACAGATACGCAGTATTTT,CASSFRFRHTDTQYF
TRBD1,TRBV19,once,TRBJ1-5,TGTGCCAGTAGTATCCGGGACAGGGGTCTTGGTCGGCCCCAGCATTTT,CASSIRDRGLGRPQHF
TRBD1,TRBV7-3,.,TRBJ2-1,TGTGCCAGCAGCTCGACAGGGGGATACAATGAGCAGTTCTTC,CASSSTGGYNEQFF
.,TRBV11-2,.,TRBJ1-1,TGTGCCAGCAGCCTTGGGGGGAGTAACACTGAAGCTTTCTTT,CASSLGGSNTEAFF
TRBD1,TRBV14,.,TRBJ1-2,TGTGCCAGCAGCCAAGATAGAGGGCGGGACAGCTATGGCTACACCTTC,CASSQDRGRDSYGYTF
TRBD1,TRBV11-3,.,TRBJ1-1,TGTGCCAGCAGCGAAGGGACAGGCGGCACTGAAGCTTTCTTT,CASSEGTGGTEAFF
TRBD1,TRBV5-4,.,TRBJ1-6,TGTGCCAGCAGCTTGAGGACAGGGTCGGACTATAATTCACCCCTCCACTTT,CASSLRTGSDYNSPLHF
.,TRBV6-1,.,TRBJ2-3,TGTGCCAGCAGTGAGTGGAGGGGTCAGGGCACAGATACGCAGTATTTT,CASSEWRGQGTDTQYF